These T cell receptor beta chains were read from a single sample in a study of identical twins. In TCRdb, the 5' RACE reads were re-called with MiXCR into one record per CDR3 protein. The sample carries approximately 620,000 distinct CDR3 sequences, about 9.4% recorded once. The sample was also reused in another study, on yellow fever vaccine responses in identical twins.

Specimen: PBMCs. The receptor source for this set is a woman in her late teens or twenties in good health. Each CDR3 is given with its conserved first and last residue. D genes are given only for firm matches. Rows give clone size only sometimes, using once, few, many, or a class for an expanded clone.

D gene,J gene,V gene,clone size,CDR3 protein,CDR3 DNA
NA,TRBJ2-3,TRBV7-2,NA,CASSLAGQNTDTQYF,TGTGCCAGCAGCTTAGCTGGGCAGAACACAGATACGCAGTATTTT
TRBD2,TRBJ2-7,TRBV12-3/TRBV12-4,NA,CASRASGGDYEQYF,TGTGCCAGCAGGGCTAGCGGGGGCGACTACGAGCAGTACTTC
NA,TRBJ1-1,TRBV6-4,NA,CASSDSGQPNTEAFF,TGTGCCAGCAGTGACTCGGGACAACCCAACACTGAAGCTTTCTTT
NA,TRBJ2-3,TRBV4-3,NA,CASSQDTPDTQYF,TGCGCCAGCAGCCAAGATACCCCAGATACGCAGTATTTT
NA,TRBJ2-1,TRBV24-1,many,CATSEGTVLFF,TGTGCCACCAGTGAGGGGACTGTCTTGTTCTTC
TRBD2,TRBJ2-1,TRBV3-1,NA,CASSQASGTSGNNEQFF,TGTGCCAGCAGCCAAGCTTCCGGGACTAGCGGGAACAATGAGCAGTTCTTC
TRBD2,TRBJ2-7,TRBV7-8,NA,CASSFGSGGVLSYEQYF,TGTGCCAGCAGCTTTGGATCGGGGGGGGTTCTCTCCTACGAGCAGTACTTC
NA,TRBJ2-7,TRBV7-8,NA,CASSLVLGEAANYEQYF,TGTGCCAGCAGCTTAGTTCTAGGAGAAGCGGCGAACTACGAGCAGTACTTC
NA,TRBJ2-5,TRBV5-1,NA,CASSLIRGAETQYF,TGCGCCAGCAGCTTGATAAGAGGCGCGGAGACCCAGTACTTC
NA,TRBJ2-2,TRBV4-3,few,CASSLDSGGTGELFF,TGCGCCAGCAGCCTGGACAGCGGCGGCACCGGGGAGCTGTTTTTT
NA,TRBJ2-3,TRBV11-2,many,CASSLGGSWATDTQYF,TGTGCCAGCAGCTTAGGTGGCTCCTGGGCGACAGATACGCAGTATTTT
NA,TRBJ2-7,TRBV5-1,NA,CASSPGGSGTPYEQYF,TGCGCCAGCAGCCCAGGGGGTAGCGGGACGCCCTACGAGCAGTACTTC
NA,TRBJ2-7,TRBV6-1,NA,CASRGRPLYEQYF,TGTGCCAGCAGGGGGAGACCCCTCTACGAGCAGTACTTC
NA,TRBJ2-5,TRBV11-2,few,CASSDSGQTQYF,TGTGCCAGCAGCGATAGCGGCCAGACCCAGTACTTC
NA,TRBJ2-7,TRBV7-9,few,CASSLGDGGYEQYF,TGTGCCAGCAGCTTGGGTGACGGAGGCTACGAGCAGTACTTC
TRBD2,TRBJ2-5,TRBV14,many,CASSQLELATQETQYF,TGTGCCAGCAGCCAGCTTGAACTAGCGACCCAAGAGACCCAGTACTTC
TRBD1,TRBJ2-7,TRBV13,many,CASSDAGQGYEQYF,TGTGCCAGCAGCGACGCGGGACAGGGTTACGAGCAGTACTTC
TRBD1,TRBJ2-2,TRBV5-1,NA,CASGFRQGGNTGELFF,TGCGCCAGCGGCTTTCGACAGGGGGGGAACACCGGGGAGCTGTTTTTT
TRBD1,TRBJ2-7,TRBV20-1,many,CSASDRGYEQYF,TGCAGTGCTTCGGACAGGGGATACGAGCAGTACTTC
TRBD1,TRBJ1-2,TRBV2,NA,CASSGNRDRGRGGYGYTF,TGTGCCAGCAGCGGGAACCGGGACAGGGGGCGAGGGGGTTATGGCTACACCTTC
NA,TRBJ2-4,TRBV12-3/TRBV12-4,many,CASSFSRGHKLAKNIQYF,TGTGCCAGCAGTTTTAGCCGCGGACACAAACTAGCCAAAAACATTCAGTACTTC
NA,TRBJ1-4,TRBV6-5,NA,CASSYSRADNEKLFF,TGTGCCAGCAGTTACTCTCGGGCGGATAATGAAAAACTGTTTTTT
NA,TRBJ2-6,TRBV12-3/TRBV12-4,few,CASSSPGQLSPGANVLTF,TGTGCCAGCAGTTCCCCGGGACAACTAAGTCCTGGGGCCAACGTCCTGACTTTC
TRBD1,TRBJ2-2,TRBV20-1,NA,CSARDRERTGELFF,TGCAGTGCTAGGGACAGGGAACGGACCGGGGAGCTGTTTTTT
NA,TRBJ2-2,TRBV9,few,CASSPRTPNTGELFF,TGTGCCAGCAGCCCCCGGACACCGAACACCGGGGAGCTGTTTTTT
NA,TRBJ1-4,TRBV6-1,few,CASSPGGGGEKLFF,TGTGCCAGCAGCCCCGGTGGGGGTGGTGAAAAACTGTTTTTT